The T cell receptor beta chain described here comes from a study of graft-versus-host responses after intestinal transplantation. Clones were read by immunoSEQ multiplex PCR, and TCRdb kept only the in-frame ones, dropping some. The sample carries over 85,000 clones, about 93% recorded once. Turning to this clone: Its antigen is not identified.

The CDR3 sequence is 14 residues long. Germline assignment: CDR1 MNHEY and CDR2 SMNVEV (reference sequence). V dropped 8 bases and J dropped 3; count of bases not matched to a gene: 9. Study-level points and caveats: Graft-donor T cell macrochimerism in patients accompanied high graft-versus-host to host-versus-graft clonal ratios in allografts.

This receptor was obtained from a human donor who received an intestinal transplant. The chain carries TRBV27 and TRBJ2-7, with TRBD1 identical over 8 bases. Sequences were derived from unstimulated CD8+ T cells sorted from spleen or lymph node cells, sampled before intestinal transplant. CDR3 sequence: CASSQGAGDYEQYF. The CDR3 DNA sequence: TGTGCCAGCTCCCAGGGGGCAGGGGACTACGAGCAGTACTTC.